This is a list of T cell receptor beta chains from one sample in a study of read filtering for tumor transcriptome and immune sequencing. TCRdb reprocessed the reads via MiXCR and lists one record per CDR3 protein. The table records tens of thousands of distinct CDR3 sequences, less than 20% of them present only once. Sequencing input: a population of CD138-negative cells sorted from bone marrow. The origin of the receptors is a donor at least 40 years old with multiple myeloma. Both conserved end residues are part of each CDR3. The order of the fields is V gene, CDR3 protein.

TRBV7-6,CASSLGDSPGNEQFF
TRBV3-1,CASSQGLVTGELFF
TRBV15,CATSRIQGRDRDRGEQFF
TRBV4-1,CASSPGLAGLYNEQFF
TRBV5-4,CASSLGWSGTTGELFF
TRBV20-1,CSANLLGQSYEQYF
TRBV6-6,CASRPGGSYEQYF
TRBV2,CASSEGTGRNQPQHF
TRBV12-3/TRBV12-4,CASSLGGWTEAFF
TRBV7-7,CASSWKDNEQFF
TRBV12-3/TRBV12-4,CASSLLRRFETQYF
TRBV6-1,CASSQGGFSNQPQLF
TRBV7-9,CAGGEETQYF
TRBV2,CASSEPGAYGYTF
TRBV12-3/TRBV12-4,CASSLARWTEAFF
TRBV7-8,CASSPLRSDTNEKLFF